This T cell receptor beta chain emerged from a study of technical replicates of blood from a few donors. The table lists this clone with a count of one. The V gene's germline CDR1 is SGHDN and CDR2 FVKESK. This CDR3 has 15 residues. V lost 2 bases and J lost 0, with 8 bases in between. TCRdb's table, derived via immunoSEQ multiplex PCR, lists solely in-frame clones and lacks some. Here the sample spans approximately 66,000 clones, approximately 90% being singletons. Specimen: PBMCs. The rearrangement links TRBV14 to TRBJ2-1; the D gene is possibly TRBD1 (5 bases). The receptor was isolated from a human donor in good health. Some clones in this sample may be carry-over from other donors' samples. The CDR3 sequence is CASSQLTGSYNEQFF. CDR3 nucleotide sequence: TGTGCCAGCAGCCAACTAACAGGCTCCTACAATGAGCAGTTCTTC.